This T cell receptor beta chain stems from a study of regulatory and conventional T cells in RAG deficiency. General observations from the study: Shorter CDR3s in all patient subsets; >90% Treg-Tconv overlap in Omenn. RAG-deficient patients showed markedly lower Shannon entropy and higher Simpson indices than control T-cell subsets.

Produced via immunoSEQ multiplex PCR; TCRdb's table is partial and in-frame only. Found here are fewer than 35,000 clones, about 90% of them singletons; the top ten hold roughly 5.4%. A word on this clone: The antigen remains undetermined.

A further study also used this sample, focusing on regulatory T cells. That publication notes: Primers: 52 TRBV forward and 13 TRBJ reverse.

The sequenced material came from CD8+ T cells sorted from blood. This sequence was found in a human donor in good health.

CDR3 loop: CASSAFGTNYEQYF. The CDR3 DNA follows: TGTGCCAGCAGTGCCTTCGGGACAAACTACGAGCAGTACTTC. The chain has TRBV2 and TRBJ2-7; possible D gene TRBD1, 6 bases. CDR3 length: 14 residues. Germline V CDR1 and CDR2: SNHLY, FYNNEI. V shed 4 bases and J shed 3 bases, with 13 bases lying between them.